This T cell receptor beta chain was sequenced during a study of blood T cell repertoires in COVID-19 (TCRdb year 2020). As for the study more broadly: Samples from collaborators originated in the United States, Italy and Spain and spanned both the acute and convalescent phases of COVID-19. The prospective study material was composed of cDNA or gDNA derived from T cells, B-cell-depleted T cells, or PBMCs. Deeply sampled blood TCRbeta repertoires from subjects exposed to, actively infected with, or recovered from COVID-19 were included in the dataset. The repertoires were made available in a free public database intended to serve as a resource for research on the immune response to SARS-CoV-2. The samples were drawn from two sources: the first 160 participants of the ongoing ImmuneRACE study, and over 1,000 subjects contributed by 6 global collaborators. Nearly every sample came with metadata listing a de-identified subject ID, COVID-19 status, age in years and sex. HLA class I and class II types, where available, came from metadata supplied by the sample provider rather than from assay-based typing. Summary of the overall study and its limitations: The quantity of clinical and demographic metadata differed by source and by participant and was supplied without curation.

The CDR3 goes from the cysteine to the phenylalanine over 13 residues. Only the CDR3 DNA stays, 39 bases, in frame from base 1. Relative to germline, V is 3 bases shorter and J is 7 bases shorter, with 10 bases between their ends. The germline V gene yields MNHNS for CDR1 and SASEGT for CDR2. The immunoSEQ Assay, a bias-controlled multiplex PCR, was used to amplify TCRbeta CDR3 regions from genomic DNA. In the original analysis: Within the assay, amplification of reference gene primers was used to estimate how many nucleated cells each sample contained. To quantify the absolute abundance of each unique TCRbeta CDR3 rearrangement, sequence reads were collapsed and filtered. Productive Simpson clonality was computed per sample as the square root of Simpson's diversity index over productive rearrangements. Here the immuneACCESS table is served through TCRdb, limited to in-frame sequences with V and J called. Missing clones are a known gap in these copies; in checked studies unresolved V genes cover under half, and the rest lacks a known reason. The V and J calls and clone size come from that table; D and trimming were worked out from the DNA. The sample data list about 160,000 clones, and 90% to 95% of these were observed just once. The ten biggest clones cover roughly 4.5% of the sample.

Collaborating institutions collected whole blood in K2EDTA tubes following their own protocols. For TCRbeta analysis, collaborator samples were shipped as frozen whole blood, as isolated PBMCs, or as DNA extracted from either sample type. As regards this clone: Its antigen is unknown. Nothing much larger sits one base from this clone, and base qualities are not available.

This sequence was found in a woman between 45 and 65 years old with acute or convalescent COVID-19. Rearrangement joined TRBV6-1 to TRBJ1-3, with TRBD1 as a weak D call on 5 bases. The sample consisted of peripheral blood. The nucleotide sequence is given as TGTGCCAGCAGTGAGGGGCGGTCTAACACCATATATTTT. Its translation reads: CASSEGRSNTIYF.